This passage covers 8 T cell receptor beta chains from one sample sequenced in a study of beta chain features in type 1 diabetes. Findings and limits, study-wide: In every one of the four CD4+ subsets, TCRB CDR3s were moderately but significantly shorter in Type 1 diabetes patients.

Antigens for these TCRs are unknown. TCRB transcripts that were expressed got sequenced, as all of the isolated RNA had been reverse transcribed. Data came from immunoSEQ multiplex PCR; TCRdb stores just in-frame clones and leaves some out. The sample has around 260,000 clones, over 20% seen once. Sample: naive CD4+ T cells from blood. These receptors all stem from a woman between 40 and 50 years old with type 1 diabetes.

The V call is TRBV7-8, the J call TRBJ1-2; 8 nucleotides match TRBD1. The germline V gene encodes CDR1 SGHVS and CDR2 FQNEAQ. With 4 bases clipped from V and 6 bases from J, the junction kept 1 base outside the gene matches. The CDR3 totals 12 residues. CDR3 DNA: TGTGCCAGCAGCTCACAGGGGGATGGCTACACCTTC. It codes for CASSSQGDGYTF.

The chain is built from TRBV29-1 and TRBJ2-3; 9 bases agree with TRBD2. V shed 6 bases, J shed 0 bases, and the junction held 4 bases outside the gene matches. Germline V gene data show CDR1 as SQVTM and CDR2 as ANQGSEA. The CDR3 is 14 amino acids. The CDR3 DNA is TGCAGCGTGGGCGGGGGGGGTAGCACAGATACGCAGTATTTT. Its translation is CSVGGGGSTDTQYF.

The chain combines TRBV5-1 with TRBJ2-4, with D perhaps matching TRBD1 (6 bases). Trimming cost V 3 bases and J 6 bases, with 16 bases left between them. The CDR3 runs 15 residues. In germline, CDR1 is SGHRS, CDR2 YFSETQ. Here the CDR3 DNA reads TGCGCCAGCAGCTCCTTACAGGGTGAGAGAAACATTCAGTACTTC. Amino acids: CASSSLQGERNIQYF.

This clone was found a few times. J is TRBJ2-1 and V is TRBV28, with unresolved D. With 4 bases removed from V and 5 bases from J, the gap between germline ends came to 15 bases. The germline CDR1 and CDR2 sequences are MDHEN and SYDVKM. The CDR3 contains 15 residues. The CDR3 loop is CASSYPPRLDNEQFF. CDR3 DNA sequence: TGTGCCAGCAGTTACCCCCCGAGGCTCGACAATGAGCAGTTCTTC.

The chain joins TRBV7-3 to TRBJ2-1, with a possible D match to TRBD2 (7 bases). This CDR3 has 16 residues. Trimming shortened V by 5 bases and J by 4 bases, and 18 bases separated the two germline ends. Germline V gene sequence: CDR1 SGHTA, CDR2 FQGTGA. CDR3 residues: CASSKDGGPGYNEQFF. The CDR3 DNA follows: TGTGCCAGCAGCAAAGACGGGGGGCCAGGGTACAATGAGCAGTTCTTC.

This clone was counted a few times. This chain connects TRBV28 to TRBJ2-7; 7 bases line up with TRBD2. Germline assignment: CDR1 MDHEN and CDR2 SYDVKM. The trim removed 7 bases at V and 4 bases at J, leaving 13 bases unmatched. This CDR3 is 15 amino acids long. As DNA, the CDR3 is TGTGCCAGCACCTCTCTAGGGCGGGAGAATTACGAGCAGTACTTC. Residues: CASTSLGRENYEQYF.

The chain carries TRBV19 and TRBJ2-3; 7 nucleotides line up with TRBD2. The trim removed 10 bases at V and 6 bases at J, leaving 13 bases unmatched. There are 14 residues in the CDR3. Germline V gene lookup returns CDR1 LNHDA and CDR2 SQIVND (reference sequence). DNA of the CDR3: TGTGCCACTTCGAACGCGGGAGAAGTGGATACGCAGTATTTT. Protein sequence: CATSNAGEVDTQYF. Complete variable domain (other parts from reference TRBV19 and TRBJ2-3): DGGITQSPKYLFRKEGQNVTLSCEQNLNHDAMYWYRQDPGQGLRLIYYSQIVNDFQKGDIAEGYSVSREKKESFPLTVTSAQKNPTAFYLCATSNAGEVDTQYFGPGTRLTVL.

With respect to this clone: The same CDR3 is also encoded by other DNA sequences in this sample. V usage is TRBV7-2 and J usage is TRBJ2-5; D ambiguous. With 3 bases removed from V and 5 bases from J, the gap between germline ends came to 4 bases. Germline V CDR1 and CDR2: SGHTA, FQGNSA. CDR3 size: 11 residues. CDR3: CASSFSETQYF. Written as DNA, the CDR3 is TGTGCCAGCAGCTTTAGCGAGACCCAGTACTTC.